The entry below describes one T cell receptor beta chain. Its antigen is not known. At one boundary the junction diverges from the germline segment, which might be a read error. The data were taken from a study of T-cell reconstitution after alpha-beta-depleted transplantation in children. Findings of the study overall: After transplant, at about two months, alpha-beta T cells were reportedly derived from several hundred expanded graft clones. Surviving recipient T cells and thymic progenitors accounted for the high day-60 TCRbeta diversity observed in some patients.

Molecular barcoding with unique molecular identifiers was used for the TCRbeta library. TCRdb redid the calling of the PCR reads with MiXCR, one entry per CDR3 protein. Of roughly 790,000 distinct CDR3 sequences in the sample, roughly 15% are singletons; the top ten hold approximately 4.5%. The CDR3 contains 13 residues. Germline-derived CDR1 and CDR2 are SEHNR and FQNEAQ (reference sequence). The V gene is TRBV7-9, the J gene TRBJ2-1; 7 bases fit TRBD2. This specimen consisted of PBMCs, mostly from graft donor cells, obtained 360 days after TCRalphabeta/CD19-depleted stem cell transplant. The clonotype comes from a male patient under 18 who had a stem cell transplant for acute lymphoblastic leukemia, so the T cells may come from the graft donor. CDR3 sequence: CASSKSSGPDRVF. CDR3 nucleotide sequence: TGTGCCAGCAGCAAATCTAGCGGACCAGACCGGGTCTTC.